These 25 T cell receptor beta chains share one sample of origin, sequenced in a study of blood T cells in healthy people across ages. The authors ran a second PCR of 7 to 11 cycles using a sample-barcoded 5' primer and a J-beta primer mix. TCRdb re-derived calls from the 5' RACE reads in MiXCR, one entry per CDR3 protein. The table records about 2 million distinct CDR3 sequences, roughly 50% of them present only once. The sequenced sample was blood. The receptors derive from a woman in her forties in good health.

Details on this clonotype: A much larger clone sits a single nucleotide away, making a read error possible. This chain links TRBV24-1 with TRBJ2-3, with 8 bases identical to TRBD1. The CDR3 loop spans 14 amino acids. The V gene's germline CDR1 is KGHDR and CDR2 SFDVKD. CDR3 sequence reads: CAPSDPWTGDTQYF. CDR3 bases: TGTGCCCCCAGTGACCCGTGGACAGGGGATACGCAGTATTTT.

As to this clonotype: One base away lies a much larger clone, so this may be a sequencing read error. The chain combines TRBV10-3 with TRBJ2-7; D tentatively reads TRBD1 or TRBD2 (5 bases each). CDR1 is ENHRY and CDR2 is SYGVKD in the germline V gene. This CDR3 has 14 residues. Trimming took off 6 bases at V and 0 bases at J, with 12 bases between the two ends. CDR3 protein: CAIRAGTDSYEQYF. CDR3 nucleotides: TGTGCCATCAGAGCCGGGACGGACTCCTACGAGCAGTACTTC.

This clonotype occurred a few times. V usage is TRBV27 and J usage is TRBJ2-3; D gene unclear. Germline V CDR1 and CDR2: MNHEY, SMNVEV (reference sequence). V lost 3 bases to trimming and J lost 2 bases, with 15 bases between them. The CDR3 is 16 residues long. The CDR3 nucleotides are TGTGCCAGCAGTTTGTCGGCGCCCCGGCCCACAGATACGCAGTATTTT. This sequence encodes CASSLSAPRPTDTQYF.

This clonotype was picked up a small number of times. The genes are TRBV20-1 and TRBJ2-7, with no clear D. Trimming stripped 6 bases from V and 2 bases from J, with 8 bases between. Germline V gives CDR1 DFQATT, CDR2 SNEGSKA (reference sequence). This CDR3 contains 11 residues. CDR3 sequence: CSAHNPYEQYF. CDR3 sequence (DNA): TGCAGTGCCCACAATCCCTACGAGCAGTACTTC.

This chain links TRBV10-3 with TRBJ2-3; TRBD1 might be the D (6 bases). The CDR3 loop spans 13 amino acids. Trimming left V 6 bases short and J 6 bases short, with 13 bases between. Germline V CDR1 and CDR2: ENHRY, SYGVKD. Written as DNA, the CDR3 is TGTGCCATCAGCAGGGACACCGCGGATACGCAGTATTTT. Protein: CAISRDTADTQYF.

About this clonotype: One end of the junction fails to match germline, which may point to a read error. The chain is built from TRBV20-1 and TRBJ1-2; possible D gene TRBD1, 5 bases. This CDR3 contains 16 residues. Germline-derived CDR1 and CDR2 are DFQATT and SNEGSKA (reference sequence). The CDR3 coding sequence is TGCAGCGCTAGACCCGGCCCAGGGCTAGCTAACTATGGCTACACCTTC. Translated: CSARPGPGLANYGYTF.

This chain uses TRBV20-1 with TRBJ2-7, with D tentatively TRBD1 or TRBD2 (5 bases each). The CDR3 totals 13 residues. Looked up from germline, CDR1 is DFQATT and CDR2 is SNEGSKA (reference sequence). V gave up 5 bases and J gave up 3 bases, with 14 bases separating them. Here the CDR3 DNA reads TGCAGTGCTCCGGGCATGAGGGGCTACGAGCAGTACTTC. It codes for CSAPGMRGYEQYF.

The rearrangement uses TRBV6-5 and TRBJ1-2, with a tentative D call TRBD1 (6 bases). This CDR3 is built from 12 residues. Germline V gene lookup returns CDR1 MNHEY and CDR2 SVGAGI. V lost 6 bases to trimming and J lost 5 bases, with 10 bases between them. CDR3 in amino acids: CASRITGYGYTF. CDR3 nucleotide sequence: TGTGCCAGCAGGATCACAGGGTATGGCTACACCTTC.

This clonotype was seen more than once but under ten times. This sequence joins TRBV20-1 and TRBJ2-3; 7 nucleotides match TRBD1. The CDR3 covers 16 residues. V lost 0 bases and J lost 2; bases outside the gene matches: 8. Per germline, CDR1 DFQATT and CDR2 SNEGSKA (reference sequence). The CDR3 coding sequence is TGCAGTGCTAGAGATGGACAGGTGGCGATCACAGATACGCAGTATTTT. It translates to CSARDGQVAITDTQYF.

This chain connects TRBV7-2 to TRBJ2-1; TRBD1 aligns across 8 bases. V gave up 4 bases and J gave up 2 bases; unmatched junction bases: 4. This CDR3 spans 15 amino acids. Germline CDR1 SGHTA, CDR2 FQGNSA. In DNA form, the CDR3 reads TGTGCCAGCAGCTCATCGGGACAGGCCTACAATGAGCAGTTCTTC. Its translation: CASSSSGQAYNEQFF.

The gene calls are TRBV7-9 and TRBJ1-2; D is uncertain. V lost 5 bases, J lost 8 bases, and 15 bases lay in between. This CDR3 is 13 amino acids long. The germline gives CDR1 SEHNR, CDR2 FQNEAQ (reference sequence). CDR3 protein: CASSQETLKGYTF. In DNA form, the CDR3 reads TGTGCCAGCAGCCAGGAAACCCTCAAGGGCTACACCTTC.

The rearrangement uses TRBV19 and TRBJ2-3; 16 bases map to TRBD2. Germline CDR1 LNHDA, CDR2 SQIVND (reference sequence). Trimming at V came to 5 bases and at J to 6 bases, leaving 8 bases not matched to a gene. The CDR3 extends over 17 amino acids. The CDR3 spells CASSGTSGGARSDTQYF. As DNA, the CDR3 is TGTGCCAGTAGTGGGACTAGCGGGGGGGCGAGGTCGGATACGCAGTATTTT.

This sequence joins TRBV15 and TRBJ2-3; tentative D call: TRBD2 (7 bases). With 5 bases removed from V and 0 bases from J, the gap between germline ends came to 15 bases. Germline lookup yields CDR1 LNHNV and CDR2 YYDKDF (reference sequence). This CDR3 is built from 16 residues. The chain's CDR3 is CATSRGEGGSTDTQYF. In nucleotides, the CDR3 is TGTGCCACCAGCCGTGGAGAGGGGGGGAGCACAGATACGCAGTATTTT.

This clonotype was observed a handful of times. V and J are TRBV13 and TRBJ2-7, with 8 bases that match TRBD1. Gene TRBJ2-5 matches the end of the DNA better, so the J call may be wrong. Germline-derived CDR1 and CDR2 are PRHDT and FYEKMQ (reference sequence). The CDR3 contains 15 residues. The CDR3 DNA is TGTGCCAGCAGCTCGGGACAGGCGCTTCAAGAGACCCAGTACTTC. Protein sequence: CASSSGQALQETQYF.

Concerning this clonotype itself: Compared with germline, one end of the junction differs, possibly owing to a read error. This chain joins TRBV7-6 and TRBJ1-4, with a possible D match to TRBD1 (6 bases). The CDR3 has 14 residues. Germline values: CDR1 SGHVS, CDR2 FNYEAQ. CDR3 sequence reads: CASNLGGAQEKLFF. The CDR3 DNA sequence: TGTGCCAGCAACTTAGGGGGGGCGCAAGAAAAACTGTTTTTT.

The V gene is TRBV20-1, the J gene TRBJ1-2, with D perhaps TRBD1 (5 bases). Per germline, CDR1 DFQATT and CDR2 SNEGSKA (reference sequence). This CDR3 has 11 residues. Trimming shortened V by 1 base and J by 8 bases, and 8 bases separated the two germline ends. CDR3 region: CSARVGGGYTF. The CDR3 nucleotides read TGCAGTGCTAGAGTCGGGGGAGGCTACACCTTC.

The rearrangement links TRBV20-1 to TRBJ1-4; tentative D call: TRBD1 (6 bases). The V and J ends lost 0 bases and 8 bases respectively, with 19 bases between them. Germline V gives CDR1 DFQATT, CDR2 SNEGSKA (reference sequence). This CDR3 comprises 16 residues. In DNA, the CDR3 is TGCAGTGCTAGAGATGTTTTCCCACAGGGTAACGAAAAACTGTTTTTT. It encodes CSARDVFPQGNEKLFF.

This clonotype has a handful of counts. The chain uses TRBV7-2 and TRBJ2-5; 7 bases are shared with TRBD1. The DNA end favors TRBJ2-7, so the J call may be wrong. Germline CDR1 and CDR2: SGHTA and FQGNSA. The CDR3 spans 15 residues. In DNA, the CDR3 is TGTGCCAGCAGCATTCAGGGGGTTGTGTCCTACGAGCAGTACTTC. Protein product: CASSIQGVVSYEQYF.

V gene TRBV4-2 combines with J gene TRBJ2-1; the D gene could be TRBD1 or TRBD2 (6 bases each). The length of the CDR3 is 15 residues. Trimming removed 0 bases at V and 8 bases at J, with 14 bases between. In germline, CDR1 is LGHNA, CDR2 YNFKEQ. In DNA form, the CDR3 reads TGTGCCAGCAGCCAAGATCCGGGGGCCGGGGATGAGCAGTTCTTC. Translation gives CASSQDPGAGDEQFF.

The rearrangement joins TRBV27 to TRBJ1-5; TRBD1 matches 9 bases. Looked up from germline, CDR1 is MNHEY and CDR2 is SMNVEV (reference sequence). The CDR3 is 19 residues long. The trim removed 7 bases at V and 0 bases at J, leaving 16 bases unmatched. The chain's CDR3 is CASTSLRTGDSYSNQPQHF. CDR3 sequence (DNA): TGTGCCAGCACCTCCTTGAGGACAGGGGATAGTTATAGCAATCAGCCCCAGCATTTT.

This clonotype has at least ten counts. V gene TRBV4-3 combines with J gene TRBJ2-5, with no clear D. The germline CDR1 and CDR2 sequences are LGHNA and YSLEER. This CDR3 is built from 14 residues. Trimming removed 0 bases from V and 1 base from J, with 6 bases in between. CDR3 coding DNA: TGCGCCAGCAGCCAAGATAGCTTCCAAGAGACCCAGTACTTC. It is translated as CASSQDSFQETQYF.

As to this clonotype: This may be a read error: a much more frequent sequence differs by one nucleotide. The V gene is TRBV5-6, the J gene TRBJ1-6, with D uncertain. The length of the CDR3 is 12 residues. With 7 bases removed from V and 0 bases from J, the gap between germline ends came to 2 bases. CDR1 and CDR2 (germline): SGHDT, YYEEEE. The CDR3 sequence: CASRSYNSPLHF. Here the CDR3 DNA reads TGTGCCAGCCGCTCCTATAATTCACCCCTCCACTTT.

The chain couples TRBV24-1 to TRBJ2-3; 11 nucleotides match TRBD1. Germline V gene lookup returns CDR1 KGHDR and CDR2 SFDVKD. The ends lost 5 bases at V and 5 bases at J; junction bases unmatched: 5. CDR3 size: 15 residues. The CDR3 bases are TGTGCCACCAGTGGGACCGGGACAGGGGGAGATACGCAGTATTTT. The encoded protein is CATSGTGTGGDTQYF.

The chain uses TRBV20-1 and TRBJ2-3; 8 nucleotides match TRBD1. V was clipped by 6 bases and J by 6 bases; unmatched bases: 14. CDR3 size: 15 residues. The germline V gene encodes CDR1 DFQATT and CDR2 SNEGSKA (reference sequence). In nucleotides, the CDR3 is TGCAGTGCCCCTCCCCGGACAGGGCCGGGGGATACGCAGTATTTT. This gives the protein CSAPPRTGPGDTQYF.

This clonotype appeared a few times. The CDR3 reads CSARLTGSYEQYF. CDR3 in DNA: TGCAGTGCTAGATTAACAGGTTCCTACGAGCAGTACTTC. The chain couples TRBV20-1 to TRBJ2-4; possible D gene TRBD1, 5 bases. The J call may be faulty, since TRBJ2-7 better matches the DNA end. Germline V gives CDR1 DFQATT, CDR2 SNEGSKA (reference sequence). CDR3 size: 13 residues.